This T cell receptor beta chain was sequenced in a study of spatial heterogeneity in lung cancer. This clonotype came up many times. The antigen remains undetermined. Study-level findings and limits: Nonsynonymous mutations, ubiquitous and regional, were tracked respectively by counts of ubiquitous and regional expanded TCRs. Alpha chains reached an estimated coverage of approximately 6.5% of tumor T cells, and beta chains approximately 13%. Counts that tracked tumor mutation counts were those of expanded intratumoral alpha and beta TCRs.

Every TCR cDNA molecule carried a tag that served as a unique molecular identifier. TCRdb re-analysed the 5' RACE reads in MiXCR, keeping a single row per CDR3 protein. The sample includes more than 20,000 distinct CDR3 sequences, roughly 3% seen only once; the top ten take around 7.7%. Time point reported: sample taken at primary tumor resection. Frozen PBMC, nontumor lung or tumor provided whole RNA, which was sequenced unsorted. V dropped 1 base and J dropped 5 bases, with 15 bases sitting between them. Germline CDR1 LGHDT, CDR2 YNNKEL (reference sequence). The CDR3 extends over 15 amino acids. Sequences were derived from lung tumor tissue, sampled at surgery. The J gene is TRBJ2-7, the V gene TRBV3-1; the D call may be TRBD1 or TRBD2 (6 bases each). This receptor was identified in a male donor with early-stage non-small cell lung cancer. DNA of the CDR3: TGTGCCAGCAGCCAAGGGTACGAGGGGGAGGACGAGCAGTACTTC. It yields the protein CASSQGYEGEDEQYF.